This T cell receptor beta chain was retrieved from a study of T cell responses to AZD1222 COVID-19 vaccine (dated by TCRdb to the early 2020s). Looking at the study overall: A total of 233 trial participants underwent TCR sequencing, of whom 200 to 220 received two doses of AZD1222 and some 25 received two doses of the MenACWY control vaccine. Trial participants were enrolled by age into 18-55, 56-69 and 70-plus year subgroups, with roughly 160, 29 and 62 TCR-sequenced participants respectively.

In this sample, this clone turned up once. Its antigen remains unidentified. Qualities for individual bases were not recorded, and no much larger clone is one base off. In light of the paper, this sample's time point label describes: about 28 days (+/-7) after the second vaccine dose. Because spike-specific TCR depth and breadth did not differ between the two schedules, AZD1222 recipients who got a second dose at roughly 4 weeks were pooled with those who got a second dose at roughly 12 weeks. Vaccinee samples were obtained from the UK trials COV001 and COV002, which included a single-blind randomized controlled phase 2/3 trial of AZD1222 (ChAdOx1 nCoV-19) in healthy adults. For TCRbeta chain sequencing, PBMC samples from trial participants were taken at day 0 and at day 28 after the second dose. Results and caveats for the whole study, not just this receptor: After two AZD1222 doses, both the breadth and the depth of spike-specific TCRs were significantly higher than at day 0 and than in MenACWY recipients. Reportedly, almost half of the unique spike-specific TCRs recognized epitopes lying outside the regions that are mutated in the B.1.351 and B.1.1.7 variants. The whole spike protein was spanned by vaccine-associated CD4 TCRs, and dominant responses were seen in regions 160-218 and 743-854. Because no day 14 peak-response samples were available, repertoires were characterized only after the peak T cell response. Conclusions about previously exposed vaccinees were limited because only six AZD1222 recipients were SARS-CoV-2 seropositive at baseline. The 56-69-year group was small, and its depth increase did not reach significance, likely because of low power. Participants were mostly white British and included more females than males, and it was suggested by the authors that clonal diversity may have been underestimated.

The CDR3 regions of human TCRbeta chains were subjected to immunosequencing. In the original analysis: TCRs in the repertoires were matched against a reference library of SARS-CoV-2-specific TCRs that had been generated with the MIRA antigen-specificity platform. Breadth was defined as the fraction of unique TCRs that were SARS-CoV-2-associated, and depth was defined as the fraction of total T cells that were SARS-CoV-2-associated. Using the MIRA data, each spike-specific TCR was mapped to the spike region that the TCR reacts to and placed in a CD4 or CD8 class. Log10-transformed breadth and depth values were compared by one-way ANOVA with Sidak's multiple comparisons tests. Imported from immuneACCESS, the table was reduced by TCRdb to in-frame sequences with V and J called. These copies leave out some clones; in studies compared against another copy, an unresolved V gene accounts for under half, and the cause of the remainder is not known. That table is the source of V, J and clone size, and D and trimming were worked out from the DNA. The sample profile shows more than 150,000 clones; around 87% of them were found once. The ten top clones hold over 8% of the sample.

The source of this sequence is an adult who received the AZD1222 COVID-19 vaccine. Sequenced material: peripheral blood, taken 28 days after the second AZD1222 dose.

The nucleotide sequence reads TGTGCCAGCAGTAGCCAGGGAGGCACTGAAGCTTTCTTT. It translates to CASSSQGGTEAFF. The chain couples TRBV2 to TRBJ1-1, and TRBD1 may be the D gene, going by 5 matching bases. According to the germline V gene, CDR1 reads SNHLY and CDR2 reads FYNNEI. Inclusive of the bounding cysteine and phenylalanine, the CDR3 is 13 residues long. This entry keeps only the CDR3 DNA: 39 bases, framed from base 1. V gives up 5 bases and J gives up 4 bases, and the segment between their germline ends measures 11 bases. Beyond the CDR3, the reference TRBV2 and TRBJ1-1 genes provide the residues; the full variable domain reads: EPEVTQTPSHQVTQMGQEVILRCVPISNHLYFYWYRQILGQKVEFLVSFYNNEISEKSEIFDDQFSVERPDGSNFTLKIRSTKLEDSAMYFCASSSQGGTEAFFGQGTRLTVV.